Each of the 10 T cell receptor beta chains below was sequenced from the same sample in a study of Graves' ophthalmopathy and Graves' hyperthyroidism (dated by TCRdb to the late 2010s). Instrument on record: Illumina HiSeq 2000. For repertoire sequencing, the TCR beta CDR3 regions were amplified from RNA transcripts. The first round of RT-PCR was done with HTBI primers and the Qiagen OneStep RT-PCR kit, and was followed by a second round of multiplex PCR, then size selection and purification. The public sequencing data were trimmed at Q25 with fastp and processed into clonotypes with MiXCR by TCRdb, which kept only in-frame beta chains. When rows share a CDR3 protein, they turn into one entry using the most common DNA and genes. Counted in this sample were 400,000 or so distinct CDR3 sequences; about 16% of them appeared once. The ten largest clones represent roughly 7% of the sample. The source material was peripheral blood. Every receptor here comes from a woman aged 18-29 years with stable Graves' hyperthyroidism. Donor details come from another sample of the same person, matched by shared clones.

The chain uses TRBV11-1 and TRBJ2-2; 9 bases align to TRBD1. V lost 6 bases and J lost 4; bases outside the gene matches: 12. Germline V gene lookup returns CDR1 SGHAT and CDR2 FQDESV (reference sequence). The CDR3 has 17 residues. CDR3 DNA sequence: TGTGCCAGCAGTCATACTACAGGGGGCTCTTTCACCGGGGAGCTGTTTTTT. Protein: CASSHTTGGSFTGELFF.

At least ten counts were recorded for this clonotype. The CDR3 DNA is TGTGCCAGCAGTATAGACAGGACACAAGGGCCCCAGCATTTT. It translates to CASSIDRTQGPQHF. V gene TRBV2 combines with J gene TRBJ1-5; D might be TRBD1 (6 bases). V gave up 5 bases and J gave up 9 bases, with 17 bases separating them. CDR1 is SNHLY and CDR2 is FYNNEI in the germline V gene. The CDR3 has 14 amino acids.

The rearrangement links TRBV11-2 to TRBJ1-2; TRBD1 might be the D (5 bases). This CDR3 spans 15 amino acids. Germline CDR1 is SGHAT and CDR2 is FQNNGV. V dropped 6 bases and J dropped 0 bases, with 14 bases sitting between them. The CDR3, as DNA: TGTGCCAGCAGTGGATCGACAGCTACTAACTATGGCTACACCTTC. Its protein product is CASSGSTATNYGYTF. The full variable domain, with the rest looked up from reference TRBV11-2 and TRBJ1-2, is EAGVAQSPRYKIIEKRQSVAFWCNPISGHATLYWYQQILGQGPKLLIQFQNNGVVDDSQLPKDRFSAERLKGVDSTLKIQPAKLEDSAVYLCASSGSTATNYGYTFGSGTRLTVV.

This clonotype has a handful of counts. This chain connects TRBV3-1 to TRBJ2-5; 8 bases agree with TRBD2. Germline V gene sequence: CDR1 LGHDT, CDR2 YNNKEL (reference sequence). Germline trimming cut 3 bases from V and 7 bases from J; bases unmatched to any gene: 13. The CDR3 spans 16 residues. CDR3 coding DNA: TGTGCCAGCAGCCAGCCTTTAGCGGGGACCGGAGGGACCCAGTACTTC. This codes for CASSQPLAGTGGTQYF.

This chain connects TRBV19 to TRBJ2-2; maybe TRBD1 (5 bases). This CDR3 has 16 residues. V gave up 6 bases and J gave up 0 bases, with 14 bases separating them. CDR1 is LNHDA, CDR2 SQIVND, per germline (reference sequence). CDR3 coding DNA: TGTGCCAGTAGCACCCCCTCAGGGACGAACACCGGGGAGCTGTTTTTT. Translation: CASSTPSGTNTGELFF.

V usage is TRBV15 and J usage is TRBJ2-4; D is possibly TRBD2 (6 bases). V gave up 8 bases and J gave up 0 bases, with 8 bases separating them. Germline loops: CDR1 LNHNV, CDR2 YYDKDF (reference sequence). The CDR3 has 13 amino acids. In DNA form, the CDR3 reads TGTGCCACCGGAGGGGTAGCCAAAAACATTCAGTACTTC. Its protein is CATGGVAKNIQYF.

This clonotype appeared many times. The chain employs TRBV19 and TRBJ1-5, with TRBD1 matching over 8 bases. Looked up from germline, CDR1 is LNHDA and CDR2 is SQIVND (reference sequence). The junction had 8 bases not matched to a gene; V was cut back by 7 bases and J by 6 bases. This CDR3 is built from 14 residues. The CDR3 sequence: CASTTGQVFQPQHF. The CDR3 DNA reads as TGTGCCAGTACGACGGGACAGGTGTTTCAGCCCCAGCATTTT.

At least ten counts were recorded for this clonotype. The chain carries TRBV12-3 or TRBV12-4 and TRBJ1-1; a possible D gene is TRBD1 (6 bases). Trimming left V 6 bases short and J 3 bases short, with 14 bases between. The CDR3 totals 14 residues. The CDR3 sequence: CASSLRGGDTEAFF. CDR3 DNA: TGTGCCAGCAGCCTAAGGGGGGGTGACACTGAAGCTTTCTTT.

At least ten counts were recorded for this clonotype. The chain employs TRBV5-1 and TRBJ2-7, with a possible D match to TRBD1 (5 bases). V dropped 0 bases and J dropped 4 bases, with 14 bases sitting between them. The CDR3 runs 15 residues. The germline V gene encodes CDR1 SGHRS and CDR2 YFSETQ. The CDR3 nucleotides read TGCGCCAGCAGCTTGGCCCCGGACACCTCGTACGAGCAGTACTTC. Encoded protein: CASSLAPDTSYEQYF.

With respect to this clonotype: A much larger clone lies one base from this, so it may be a read error. V is TRBV11-1 and J is TRBJ2-5, with D unclear. There are 14 residues in the CDR3. CDR1 and CDR2 from the germline V gene are SGHAT and FQDESV (reference sequence). The CDR3 loop reads CASSLAPSEDTQYF. The DNA for the CDR3 is TGTGCCAGCAGCTTGGCCCCGTCTGAAGATACCCAGTACTTC.